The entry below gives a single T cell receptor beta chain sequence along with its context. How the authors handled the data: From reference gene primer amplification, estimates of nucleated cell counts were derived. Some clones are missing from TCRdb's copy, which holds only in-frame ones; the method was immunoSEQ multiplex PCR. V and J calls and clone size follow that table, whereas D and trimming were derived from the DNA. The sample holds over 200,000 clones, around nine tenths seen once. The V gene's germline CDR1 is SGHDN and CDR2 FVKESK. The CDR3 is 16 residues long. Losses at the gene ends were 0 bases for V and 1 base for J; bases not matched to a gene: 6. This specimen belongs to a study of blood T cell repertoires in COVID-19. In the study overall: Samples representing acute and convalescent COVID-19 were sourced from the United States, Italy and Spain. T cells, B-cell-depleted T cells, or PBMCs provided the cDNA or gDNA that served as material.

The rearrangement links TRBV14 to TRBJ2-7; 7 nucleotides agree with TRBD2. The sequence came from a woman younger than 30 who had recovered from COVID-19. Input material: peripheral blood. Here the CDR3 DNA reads TGTGCCAGCAGCCAAGATTCCAGCGGGGCGTCCTACGAGCAGTACTTC. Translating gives CASSQDSSGASYEQYF.